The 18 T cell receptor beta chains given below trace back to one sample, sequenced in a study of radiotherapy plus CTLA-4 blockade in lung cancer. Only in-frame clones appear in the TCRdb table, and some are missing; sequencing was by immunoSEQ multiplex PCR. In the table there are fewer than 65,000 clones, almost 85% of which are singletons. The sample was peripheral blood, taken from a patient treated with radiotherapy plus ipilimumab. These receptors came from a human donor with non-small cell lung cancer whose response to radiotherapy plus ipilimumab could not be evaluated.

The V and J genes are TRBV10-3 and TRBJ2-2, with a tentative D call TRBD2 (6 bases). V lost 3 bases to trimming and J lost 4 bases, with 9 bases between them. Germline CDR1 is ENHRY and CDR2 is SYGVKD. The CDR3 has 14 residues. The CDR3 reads CAISDLGGTGELFF. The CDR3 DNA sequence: TGTGCCATCAGTGATCTGGGAGGCACCGGGGAGCTGTTTTTT.

The CDR3 DNA reads as TGTGCCAGCAGTCGGGGACAGGGGACCTATGAAGCTTTCTTT. It yields the protein CASSRGQGTYEAFF. This sequence joins TRBV27 and TRBJ1-1, with 10 bases identical to TRBD1. CDR3 length: 14 residues. Germline-derived CDR1 and CDR2 are MNHEY and SMNVEV (reference sequence). V was clipped by 5 bases and J by 7 bases; unmatched bases: 7.

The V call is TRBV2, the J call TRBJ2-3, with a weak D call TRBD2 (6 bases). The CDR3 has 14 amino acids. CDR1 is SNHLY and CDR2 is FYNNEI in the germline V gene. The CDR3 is CAGKASVSTDTQYF. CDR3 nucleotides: TGTGCAGGAAAGGCTAGCGTTAGCACAGATACGCAGTATTTT.

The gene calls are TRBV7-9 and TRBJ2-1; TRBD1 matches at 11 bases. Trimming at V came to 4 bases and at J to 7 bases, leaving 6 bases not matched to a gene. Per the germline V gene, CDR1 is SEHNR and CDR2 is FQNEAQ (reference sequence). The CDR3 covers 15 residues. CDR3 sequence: CASSYPGQGVNEQFF. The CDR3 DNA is TGTGCCAGCAGCTATCCGGGACAGGGGGTTAATGAGCAGTTCTTC.

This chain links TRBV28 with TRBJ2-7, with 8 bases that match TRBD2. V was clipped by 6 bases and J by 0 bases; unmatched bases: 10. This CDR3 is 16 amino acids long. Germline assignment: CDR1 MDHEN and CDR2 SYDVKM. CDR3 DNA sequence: TGTGCCAGCAGGACTCCCGGGAGGGTAAGCTCCTACGAGCAGTACTTC. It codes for CASRTPGRVSSYEQYF.

The CDR3: CASSLGTGTYEQYF. In nucleotides, the CDR3 is TGTGCCAGCAGCTTAGGGACAGGAACCTACGAGCAGTACTTC. This sequence joins TRBV11-3 and TRBJ2-7; TRBD1 agrees at 7 bases. V lost 1 base to trimming and J lost 2 bases; unmatched junction nucleotides: 2. The CDR3 extends over 14 amino acids. Germline V gene data show CDR1 as SGHNT and CDR2 as YENEEA.

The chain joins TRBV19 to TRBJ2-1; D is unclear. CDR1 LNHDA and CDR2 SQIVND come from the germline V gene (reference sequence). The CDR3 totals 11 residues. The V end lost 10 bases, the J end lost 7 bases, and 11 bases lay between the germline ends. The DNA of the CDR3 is TGTGCCACCCAGACAAATAATGAGCAGTTCTTC. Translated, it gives CATQTNNEQFF. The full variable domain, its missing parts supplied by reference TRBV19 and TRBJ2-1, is DGGITQSPKYLFRKEGQNVTLSCEQNLNHDAMYWYRQDPGQGLRLIYYSQIVNDFQKGDIAEGYSVSREKKESFPLTVTSAQKNPTAFYLCATQTNNEQFFGPGTRLTVL.

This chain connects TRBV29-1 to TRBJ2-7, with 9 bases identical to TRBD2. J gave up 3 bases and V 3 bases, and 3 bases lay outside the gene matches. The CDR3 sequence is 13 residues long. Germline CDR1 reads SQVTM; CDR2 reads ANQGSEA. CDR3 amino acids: CSVETSGIYEQYF. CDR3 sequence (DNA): TGCAGCGTTGAGACTAGCGGTATCTACGAGCAGTACTTC.

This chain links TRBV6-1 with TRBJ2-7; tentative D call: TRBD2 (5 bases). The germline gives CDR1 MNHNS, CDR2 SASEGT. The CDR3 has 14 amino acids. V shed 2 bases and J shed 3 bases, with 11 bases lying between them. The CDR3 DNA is TGTGCCAGCAGTGAAAGAGGGCATAACTACGAGCAGTACTTC. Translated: CASSERGHNYEQYF.

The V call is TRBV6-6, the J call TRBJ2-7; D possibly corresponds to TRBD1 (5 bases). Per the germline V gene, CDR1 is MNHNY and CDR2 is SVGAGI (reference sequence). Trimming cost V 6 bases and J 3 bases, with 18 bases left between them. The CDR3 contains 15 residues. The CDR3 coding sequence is TGTGCCAGCAGCCCCGAGAAGGACACCTTCTACGAGCAGTACTTC. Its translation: CASSPEKDTFYEQYF.

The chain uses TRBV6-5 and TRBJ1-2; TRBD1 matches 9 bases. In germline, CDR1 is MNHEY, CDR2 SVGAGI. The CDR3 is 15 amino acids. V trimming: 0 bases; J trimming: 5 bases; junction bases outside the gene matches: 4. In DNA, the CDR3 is TGTGCCAGCAGTTACTCAGGGACAGGGTGGTATGGCTACACCTTC. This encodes CASSYSGTGWYGYTF.

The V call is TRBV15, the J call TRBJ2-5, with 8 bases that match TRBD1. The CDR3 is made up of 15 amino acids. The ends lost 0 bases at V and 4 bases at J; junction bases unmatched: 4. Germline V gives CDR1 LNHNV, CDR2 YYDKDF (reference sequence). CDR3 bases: TGTGCCACCAGCAGAGAAGGACAGGGTGGAGAGACCCAGTACTTC. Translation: CATSREGQGGETQYF.

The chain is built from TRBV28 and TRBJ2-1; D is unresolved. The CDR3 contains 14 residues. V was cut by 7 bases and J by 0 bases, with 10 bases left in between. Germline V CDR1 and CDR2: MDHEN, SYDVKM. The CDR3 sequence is CASTPYLSYNEQFF. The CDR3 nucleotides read TGTGCCAGCACCCCCTATCTCTCCTACAATGAGCAGTTCTTC.

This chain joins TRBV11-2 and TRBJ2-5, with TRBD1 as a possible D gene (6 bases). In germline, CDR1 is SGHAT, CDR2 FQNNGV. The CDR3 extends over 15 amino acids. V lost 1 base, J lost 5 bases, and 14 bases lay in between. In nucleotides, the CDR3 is TGTGCCAGCAGCTTAGCCATGGGGGCAAGGGAGACCCAGTACTTC. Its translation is CASSLAMGARETQYF.

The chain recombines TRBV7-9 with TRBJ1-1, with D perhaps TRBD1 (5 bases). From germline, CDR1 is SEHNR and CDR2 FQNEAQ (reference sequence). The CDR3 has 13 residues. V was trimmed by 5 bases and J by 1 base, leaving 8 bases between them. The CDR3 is CASSVTGNTEAFF. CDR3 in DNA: TGTGCCAGCAGCGTAACAGGGAACACTGAAGCTTTCTTT. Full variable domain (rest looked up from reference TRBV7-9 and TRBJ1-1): DTGVSQNPRHKITKRGQNVTFRCDPISEHNRLYWYRQTLGQGPEFLTYFQNEAQLEKSRLLSDRFSAERPKGSFSTLEIQRTEQGDSAMYLCASSVTGNTEAFFGQGTRLTVV.

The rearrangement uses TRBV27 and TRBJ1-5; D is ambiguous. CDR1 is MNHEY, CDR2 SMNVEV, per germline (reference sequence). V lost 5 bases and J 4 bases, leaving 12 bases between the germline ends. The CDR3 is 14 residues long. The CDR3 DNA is TGTGCCAGCAGTCCGGGTAGGTGGAATCAGCCCCAGCATTTT. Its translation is CASSPGRWNQPQHF.

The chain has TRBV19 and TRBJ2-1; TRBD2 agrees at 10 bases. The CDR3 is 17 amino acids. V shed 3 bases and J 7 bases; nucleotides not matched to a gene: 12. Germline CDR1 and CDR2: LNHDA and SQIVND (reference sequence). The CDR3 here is CASSIGTASGSQNEQFF. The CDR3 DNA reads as TGTGCCAGTAGTATTGGAACGGCTAGCGGGAGTCAAAATGAGCAGTTCTTC. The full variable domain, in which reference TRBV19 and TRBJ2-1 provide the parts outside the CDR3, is DGGITQSPKYLFRKEGQNVTLSCEQNLNHDAMYWYRQDPGQGLRLIYYSQIVNDFQKGDIAEGYSVSREKKESFPLTVTSAQKNPTAFYLCASSIGTASGSQNEQFFGPGTRLTVL.

CDR3 bases: TGTGCCTGGAGGGACAGGGAAGGTGAAGCTTTCTTT. It encodes CAWRDREGEAFF. V gene TRBV30 combines with J gene TRBJ1-1; 8 bases match TRBD1. CDR1 is GTSNPN, CDR2 SVGIG, per germline (reference sequence). The length of the CDR3 is 12 residues. V trimming: 3 bases; J trimming: 7 bases; junction bases outside the gene matches: 4.